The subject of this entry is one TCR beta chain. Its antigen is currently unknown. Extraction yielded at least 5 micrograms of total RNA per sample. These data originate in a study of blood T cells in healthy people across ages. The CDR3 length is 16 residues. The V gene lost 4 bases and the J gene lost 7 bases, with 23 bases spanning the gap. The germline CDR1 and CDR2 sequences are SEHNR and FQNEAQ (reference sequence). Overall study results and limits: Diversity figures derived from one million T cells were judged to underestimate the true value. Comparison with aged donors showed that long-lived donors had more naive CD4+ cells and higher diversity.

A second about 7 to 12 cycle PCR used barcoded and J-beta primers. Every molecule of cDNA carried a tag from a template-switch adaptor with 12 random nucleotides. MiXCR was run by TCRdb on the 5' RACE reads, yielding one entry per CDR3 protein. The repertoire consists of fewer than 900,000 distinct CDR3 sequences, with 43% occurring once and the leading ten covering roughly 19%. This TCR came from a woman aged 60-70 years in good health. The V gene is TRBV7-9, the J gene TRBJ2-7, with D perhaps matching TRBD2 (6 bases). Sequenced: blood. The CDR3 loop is CASSSPTRTPYNEQYF. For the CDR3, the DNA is TGTGCCAGCAGCTCCCCGACTAGGACACCCTACAATGAGCAGTACTTC. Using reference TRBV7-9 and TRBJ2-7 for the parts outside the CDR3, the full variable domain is DTGVSQNPRHKITKRGQNVTFRCDPISEHNRLYWYRQTLGQGPEFLTYFQNEAQLEKSRLLSDRFSAERPKGSFSTLEIQRTEQGDSAMYLCASSSPTRTPYNEQYFGPGTRLTVT.